The subject of this entry is one TCR beta chain. This clonotype showed up just a few times. Its antigen remains undetermined. No quality values exist for individual bases; no much larger clone is one base distant. This sample stems from a study of human T cells and chemical hapten exposure (dated by TCRdb to the early 2020s). Study-level background: The libraries were sequenced as a pool, and the TCR yield per sample differed mostly because of small variations in library volumes within the pool. Peripheral blood TCR repertoire changes were tracked in vivo in alopecia patients during primary and secondary sensitization to the hapten diphenylcyclopropenone (DPC). From each blood RNA sample, both TCR alpha and TCR beta chains were sequenced.

To prepare the library, RACE was applied. TCRdb shows the sequencer as NextSeq 500. During library preparation, unique molecular identifiers were attached to individual cDNA molecules so that TCRs could be counted in a quantitative, reproducible way. On the authors' methods: Samples had a median of roughly 100,000 TCRs, with a range from 23,224 to 690,600. The Decombinator software suite was used to annotate V, J and CDR3 in the TCR reads. To make PS versus PT1 abundance plots, every sample was subsampled to the same number of TCRs (28,000). TCRs were defined as expanded if absent before sensitization and observed at least eight times at the 2-week time point. TCRdb's own reprocessing of the public reads used fastp at Q25 and MiXCR and kept productive beta chains. Records with the same CDR3 protein are collapsed into one entry carrying the most frequent genes and DNA. Clone size and V and J calls follow TCRdb, not the original study. The sample table lists approximately 81,000 distinct CDR3 sequences, about 9% of them with a count of one. Approximately 1.5% of the sample lies in the top ten.

From a lookup of the germline V gene, CDR1 and CDR2 are SGHVS and FNYEAQ. There are 17 amino acids in the CDR3, from cysteine to phenylalanine inclusive. Only the CDR3 region is kept as DNA, spanning 51 bases read in frame from base 1. V is cut by 1 base and J by 1 base, and the space between the germline ends is 17 bases. Summary of the overall study and its limitations: The number of TCRs above 1 in 1000 frequency did not change with DPC sensitization; there was no evidence of global repertoire structure alterations. After repeated subsampling, the strength of the expansion versus patch-test correlation and the threshold at which it became significant changed.

The time point label here, explained by the study, means: healthy volunteer bleed at 6 weeks. Total RNA was extracted from unfractionated whole blood that had been collected in Tempus Blood RNA tubes. Four or five healthy volunteers acted as controls for TCR sequencing and had blood drawn at day 0, 2 weeks and 6 weeks. This chain joins TRBV7-6 to TRBJ2-7, with a tentative D gene TRBD2 over 6 matching bases. The TCR originated in a male donor in good health. Some clones in this sample may be carry-over from other donors' samples. The specimen sequenced was whole blood. Here the CDR3 is given as CASSLVIWGVLSYEQYF. The nucleotide sequence is given as TGTGCCAGCAGCTTAGTAATATGGGGGGTCCTATCCTACGAGCAGTACTTC.